The 5 T cell receptor beta chains listed next were all sequenced from one sample in a study of PD-L1 blockade in urothelial cancer. Time point here: peripheral blood 6 weeks after treatment start. Clones were sequenced by immunoSEQ multiplex PCR, and TCRdb holds only the in-frame ones, with some missing. The table lists nearly 50,000 clones, approximately 85% of them singletons. The sequencing used PBMCs, collected around atezolizumab (anti-PD-L1) treatment. These receptors originate from a man aged 50 to 59 with urothelial cancer.

The chain uses TRBV10-1 and TRBJ2-7; 7 positions agree with TRBD2. CDR3 length equals 13 residues. V lost 10 bases to trimming and J lost 5 bases; unmatched junction nucleotides: 11. CDR1 is WNHNN, CDR2 SYGVQD, per germline (reference sequence). The CDR3, as DNA: TGCGCCACCTCTCGGGGAGGGAGCCACGAGCAGTACTTC. Protein product: CATSRGGSHEQYF.

V is TRBV30 and J is TRBJ1-3; D unresolved. CDR3 length: 12 residues. The germline V gene has CDR1 GTSNPN and CDR2 SVGIG (reference sequence). V lost 3 bases and J lost 2, with 5 bases in between. In nucleotides, the CDR3 is TGTGCCTGGAGCAATCCTGGAAACACCATATATTTT. It is translated as CAWSNPGNTIYF.

This clone appeared a few times. V usage is TRBV5-1 and J usage is TRBJ2-5; 9 bases agree with TRBD1. Germline loops: CDR1 SGHRS, CDR2 YFSETQ. With 6 bases clipped from V and 5 bases from J, the junction kept 5 bases outside the gene matches. CDR3 length equals 13 residues. CDR3 in DNA: TGCGCCAGCACACAGGGGGCCCGGGAGACCCAGTACTTC. This sequence encodes CASTQGARETQYF.

The rearrangement joins TRBV10-3 to TRBJ2-3, with 7 positions matching TRBD1. Germline V gene data show CDR1 as ENHRY and CDR2 as SYGVKD. The J segment lost 5 bases and the V segment lost 4 bases, leaving 9 bases of the junction unmatched. The CDR3 covers 15 residues. The CDR3 DNA reads as TGTGCCATCAGTGTCTTCGGGACAGTGGGAGATACGCAGTATTTT. Translating it yields CAISVFGTVGDTQYF.

The gene calls are TRBV7-7 and TRBJ2-5; D call uncertain. CDR1 is SSHAT and CDR2 is FNYEAQ in the germline V gene (reference sequence). This CDR3 is 12 amino acids long. V lost 1 base to trimming and J lost 6 bases, with 6 bases between them. CDR3 nucleotide sequence: TGTGCCAGCAGCTTAGACAGACAGACCCAGTACTTC. This codes for CASSLDRQTQYF.